Listed here are 28 T cell receptor beta chains from one sample, sequenced in a study of shared clonotypes between healthy human individuals. Measured with immunoSEQ multiplex PCR; TCRdb has only the in-frame clones, and not every one. The profile shows some 480,000 clones, less than 80% of them singletons. The source material was PBMCs. All receptors derive from a woman in her forties in good health. Some clones in this sample may be carry-over from other donors' samples.

This clone was seen many times. The chain has TRBV7-8 and TRBJ2-3; 7 bases match TRBD1. Per germline, CDR1 SGHVS and CDR2 FQNEAQ. The V segment lost 2 bases and the J segment 6 bases; nucleotides outside the gene matches: 2. CDR3 length equals 13 residues. The CDR3 bases are TGTGCCAGCAGCTTATCCAGGGGGGATACGCAGTATTTT. Its translation is CASSLSRGDTQYF.

The CDR3 DNA is TGTGCCAGCAGTGCCAATCTCAGAGTTAGCAATCAGCCCCAGCATTTT. Translation gives CASSANLRVSNQPQHF. V usage is TRBV28 and J usage is TRBJ1-5; no clear D. Germline CDR1 and CDR2: MDHEN and SYDVKM. V was trimmed by 5 bases and J by 0 bases, leaving 14 bases between them. The CDR3 spans 16 residues.

The J gene is TRBJ2-3, the V gene TRBV10-3; unclear D gene. The CDR3 length is 14 residues. From germline, CDR1 is ENHRY and CDR2 SYGVKD. V lost 2 bases and J 4 bases, leaving 10 bases between the germline ends. CDR3 in amino acids: CAISETLAPDTQYF. CDR3 DNA sequence: TGTGCCATCAGTGAGACTTTAGCCCCAGATACGCAGTATTTT.

J is TRBJ1-4 and V is TRBV7-8; D gene ambiguous. The CDR3 spans 17 residues. From germline, CDR1 is SGHVS and CDR2 FQNEAQ. V was trimmed by 7 bases and J by 10 bases, leaving 28 bases between them. CDR3 residues: CASTPFRLTRAEGKLFF. Written as DNA, the CDR3 is TGTGCCAGCACCCCTTTCCGGCTTACAAGGGCGGAGGGAAAACTGTTTTTT.

V usage is TRBV29-1 and J usage is TRBJ2-3; D ambiguous. V was pared by 8 bases and J by 0 bases, with 12 bases between. The length of the CDR3 is 13 residues. In germline, CDR1 is SQVTM, CDR2 ANQGSEA. CDR3 loop: CSTRLRSTDTQYF. DNA of the CDR3: TGCAGCACCCGCCTGCGGAGCACAGATACGCAGTATTTT.

CDR3 amino acids: CADRGGITYEQYF. The CDR3, as DNA: TGCGCCGACAGGGGAGGGATTACCTACGAGCAGTACTTC. The V call is TRBV10-1, the J call TRBJ2-7, with a possible D match to TRBD1 (8 bases). V lost 11 bases, J lost 2 bases, and 16 bases lay in between. CDR1 and CDR2 (germline): WNHNN, SYGVQD (reference sequence). This CDR3 comprises 13 residues.

In this sample, this clone turned up a few times. In DNA, the CDR3 is TGTGCCAGCAGACCGGGCCCGGGACCTACTGAAGCTTTCTTT. Translation: CASRPGPGPTEAFF. V is TRBV7-2 and J is TRBJ1-1, with D possibly being TRBD1 (5 bases). This CDR3 contains 14 residues. CDR1 SGHTA and CDR2 FQGNSA come from the germline V gene. Trimming took 6 bases from V and 5 from J, leaving 16 bases between them.

The chain carries TRBV30 and TRBJ2-5, with 7 bases fitting TRBD1. The CDR3 covers 13 residues. The V gene's germline CDR1 is GTSNPN and CDR2 SVGIG (reference sequence). The V and J ends lost 2 bases and 3 bases, in that order; junction bases with no gene match: 3. The CDR3 reads CAWSLGTEETQYF. Here the CDR3 DNA reads TGTGCCTGGAGTCTAGGGACAGAAGAGACCCAGTACTTC.

In this sample, this clone turned up many times. This chain links TRBV19 with TRBJ1-2; 10 nucleotides line up with TRBD1. This CDR3 is built from 17 residues. Trimming at V came to 5 bases and at J to 8 bases, leaving 17 bases not matched to a gene. From germline, CDR1 is LNHDA and CDR2 SQIVND (reference sequence). The DNA of the CDR3 is TGTGCCAGTAGTCGAAACCTTCCGGGACAGGGGTCGGAAGGCTACACCTTC. Encoded protein: CASSRNLPGQGSEGYTF. The full variable domain, with the rest looked up from reference TRBV19 and TRBJ1-2, is DGGITQSPKYLFRKEGQNVTLSCEQNLNHDAMYWYRQDPGQGLRLIYYSQIVNDFQKGDIAEGYSVSREKKESFPLTVTSAQKNPTAFYLCASSRNLPGQGSEGYTFGSGTRLTVV.

A word on this clone: Since a much larger clone is just one base distant, this may be a read error. At the DNA level, this CDR3 is encoded by other sequences in the same sample as well. The V call is TRBV7-6, the J call TRBJ2-2; D is undetermined. Germline V gives CDR1 SGHVS, CDR2 FNYEAQ. This CDR3 is built from 12 residues. With 1 base removed from V and 6 bases from J, the gap between germline ends came to 3 bases. CDR3 sequence reads: CASSLGAGELFF. In nucleotides, the CDR3 is TGTGCCAGCAGCTTAGGGGCCGGGGAGCTGTTTTTT.

This clone has just one count. This rearrangement joins TRBV2 to TRBJ2-1; 9 bases are a match to TRBD2. There are 14 residues in the CDR3. The junction had 4 bases not matched to a gene; V was cut back by 6 bases and J by 4 bases. The germline CDR1 and CDR2 sequences are SNHLY and FYNNEI. CDR3 residues: CASRPGLAYNEQFF. CDR3 coding DNA: TGTGCCAGCAGACCGGGACTAGCTTACAATGAGCAGTTCTTC.

V usage is TRBV7-2 and J usage is TRBJ1-5; 10 nucleotides agree with TRBD1. The CDR3 extends over 16 amino acids. The germline V gene encodes CDR1 SGHTA and CDR2 FQGNSA. V shed 5 bases and J 5 bases; nucleotides not matched to a gene: 9. The CDR3 region has the DNA TGTGCCAGCAGCCCTGGGACAGGGGAAGGCGATCAGCCCCAGCATTTT. Translated, it gives CASSPGTGEGDQPQHF.

This chain links TRBV30 with TRBJ2-1; TRBD2 agrees at 9 bases. The CDR3 extends over 18 amino acids. CDR1 is GTSNPN, CDR2 SVGIG, per germline (reference sequence). V gave up 3 bases and J gave up 0 bases; unmatched junction bases: 12. The CDR3: CAWRGGTSGPSSYNEQFF. The DNA for the CDR3 is TGTGCCTGGAGGGGGGGTACTAGCGGGCCGAGCTCCTACAATGAGCAGTTCTTC.

This chain connects TRBV2 to TRBJ2-1, with D hard to call. Germline V gene data show CDR1 as SNHLY and CDR2 as FYNNEI. Between the trimmed V and J ends, which lost 0 bases and 3 bases, there was a span of 9 bases. This CDR3 region has 15 residues. CDR3 in amino acids: CASSEASQIYNEQFF. The CDR3 DNA sequence: TGTGCCAGCAGTGAAGCTAGTCAGATCTACAATGAGCAGTTCTTC.

The genes are TRBV7-2 and TRBJ2-5; the D gene is possibly TRBD1 (6 bases). Germline CDR1 and CDR2: SGHTA and FQGNSA. The CDR3 length is 15 residues. Trimming cost V 5 bases and J 3 bases, with 16 bases left between them. The CDR3 here is CASSPQTGLKETQYF. CDR3 nucleotide sequence: TGTGCCAGCAGCCCCCAAACAGGGTTGAAAGAGACCCAGTACTTC.

CDR3 DNA: TGTGCCAGCAGCTCGGGACTAGCCTACAATGAGCAGTTCTTC. This gives the protein CASSSGLAYNEQFF. J is TRBJ2-1 and V is TRBV7-2; TRBD2 agrees at 8 bases. Per germline, CDR1 SGHTA and CDR2 FQGNSA. The CDR3 is 14 residues long. V lost 4 bases to trimming and J lost 2 bases; unmatched junction nucleotides: 1.

The rearrangement uses TRBV5-1 and TRBJ1-5; TRBD1 matches 9 bases. Germline CDR1 reads SGHRS; CDR2 reads YFSETQ. The length of the CDR3 is 15 residues. V dropped 3 bases and J dropped 1; count of bases not matched to a gene: 2. The CDR3 loop reads CASSSGQGSNQPQHF. The CDR3 DNA reads TGCGCCAGCAGCTCCGGACAGGGGAGCAATCAGCCCCAGCATTTT.

The chain couples TRBV9 to TRBJ1-1; tentative D call: TRBD1 (6 bases). Trimming pared 5 bases from V and 5 bases from J, leaving 22 bases between. The CDR3 consists of 16 residues. Germline CDR1 reads SGDLS; CDR2 reads YYNGEE. This chain's CDR3 is CASSLGARQGLTEAFF. The CDR3 DNA is TGTGCCAGCAGTCTCGGCGCGCGCCAGGGGTTAACTGAAGCTTTCTTT.

The table lists this clone with a count of one. A much larger clone is a single base away; this may be a read error. Other DNA sequences in the same sample also yield this CDR3. Written as DNA, the CDR3 is TGTGCCTGGAGCCCGGGCGACTATGGCTACACCTTC. It translates to CAWSPGDYGYTF. This rearrangement joins TRBV30 to TRBJ1-2; D not certain. The CDR3 contains 12 residues. Germline CDR1 GTSNPN, CDR2 SVGIG (reference sequence). Trimming cost V 3 bases and J 3 bases, with 8 bases left between them.

This clone appeared many times. The chain uses TRBV9 and TRBJ2-6; 9 positions agree with TRBD1. The CDR3 spans 18 residues. Germline values: CDR1 SGDLS, CDR2 YYNGEE. V lost 4 bases, J lost 0 bases, and 8 bases stayed unmatched. The CDR3 nucleotides are TGTGCCAGCAGCACAGCGACAGGGGGTCGCTCTGGGGCCAACGTCCTGACTTTC. Its protein is CASSTATGGRSGANVLTF.

The chain combines TRBV4-1 with TRBJ2-7; a weak D match, TRBD1 (5 bases). Trimming shortened V by 3 bases and J by 3 bases, and 18 bases separated the two germline ends. The CDR3 has 16 amino acids. Germline CDR1 MGHRA, CDR2 YSYEKL. Here the CDR3 DNA reads TGCGCCAGCAGCCAGTACGTTGCACAGGCCGACTACGAGCAGTACTTC. Its protein is CASSQYVAQADYEQYF.

The genes are TRBV18 and TRBJ1-1; D unclear. In germline, CDR1 is KGHSH, CDR2 LQKENI. With 5 bases removed from V and 2 bases from J, the gap between germline ends came to 6 bases. CDR3 length equals 12 residues. The DNA for the CDR3 is TGTGCCAGCTCAAGGACTAACACTGAAGCTTTCTTT. Protein product: CASSRTNTEAFF.

This clone appeared once. Given a far larger clone just one base away, this is likely a sequencing read error. The chain has TRBV6-1 and TRBJ2-7; no clear D gene. CDR3 length equals 14 residues. From germline, CDR1 is MNHNS and CDR2 SASEGT. Between the trimmed V and J ends, which lost 3 bases and 6 bases, there was a span of 15 bases. The CDR3: CASSDNGSPSEQYF. The CDR3 bases are TGTGCCAGCAGTGACAATGGGTCCCCCTCCGAGCAGTACTTC.

The chain has TRBV2 and TRBJ1-1, with a weak D call TRBD1 (5 bases). The length of the CDR3 is 13 residues. The V and J ends lost 6 bases and 6 bases respectively, with 14 bases between them. The germline V gene encodes CDR1 SNHLY and CDR2 FYNNEI. The CDR3 loop is CASSGTGSPEAFF. The CDR3 bases are TGTGCCAGCAGCGGGACGGGCAGCCCTGAAGCTTTCTTT.

This clone was observed a single time. The chain links TRBV5-1 to TRBJ2-7; D may be TRBD1 (6 bases). Per the germline V gene, CDR1 is SGHRS and CDR2 is YFSETQ. V was clipped by 5 bases and J by 4 bases, with 7 bases between them. The CDR3 loop spans 11 amino acids. This chain's CDR3 is CASSQGYEQYF. The DNA for the CDR3 is TGCGCCAGCAGTCAGGGGTACGAGCAGTACTTC.

The chain employs TRBV7-9 and TRBJ2-2; maybe TRBD1 (6 bases). There are 17 residues in the CDR3. V was shortened by 5 bases and J by 0 bases, with 16 bases between the two germline ends. CDR1 and CDR2 from the germline V gene are SEHNR and FQNEAQ (reference sequence). CDR3 loop: CASSPDWGQSNTGELFF. CDR3 nucleotides: TGTGCCAGCAGCCCCGATTGGGGACAATCGAACACCGGGGAGCTGTTTTTT.

This chain joins TRBV28 and TRBJ2-2; no clear D. The V end lost 2 bases, the J end lost 8 bases, and 9 bases lay between the germline ends. Per the germline V gene, CDR1 is MDHEN and CDR2 is SYDVKM. The CDR3 length is 13 residues. In nucleotides, the CDR3 is TGTGCCAGCAGTTTAGGTTATAGAGGGGAGCTGTTTTTT. Translating gives CASSLGYRGELFF.

The chain carries TRBV18 and TRBJ2-3; 9 bases match TRBD2. Germline CDR1 reads KGHSH; CDR2 reads LQKENI. J was trimmed by 2 bases and V by 3 bases; bases with no gene match: 6. There are 16 residues in the CDR3. For the CDR3, the DNA is TGTGCCAGCTCACCGGCGGGGGGGCCAGACACAGATACGCAGTATTTT. This encodes CASSPAGGPDTDTQYF.